The clone carrying this T cell receptor (beta chain) was recorded only once. The source of the sample is a study of sequential checkpoint blockade in melanoma. Treatment noted: randomized to nivolumab then ipilimumab (arm A) or the reverse (arm B). Patients had received no earlier DNA-damaging chemotherapy. Live CD3+CD8+ CD19− CD56− cells were sorted from PBMCs. Sequencing was performed with immunoSEQ multiplex PCR; in TCRdb, only in-frame clones are kept and a portion is missing. The data contain 25,000 to 35,000 clones, approximately 88% of them singletons. V dropped 7 bases and J dropped 0 bases, with 9 bases sitting between them. The CDR3 contains 14 residues. Germline CDR1 SNHLY, CDR2 FYNNEI.

The clonotype comes from a human donor with melanoma. V and J are TRBV2 and TRBJ2-2; tentative D call: TRBD2 (6 bases). The sequences come from CD8+ T cells sorted from blood (inferred from file names), collected from a patient given nivolumab and ipilimumab in sequence. DNA for the CDR3: TGTGCCAGCAACGGGGGAGCGAACACCGGGGAGCTGTTTTTT. Amino acids: CASNGGANTGELFF.